This TCR beta chain is drawn from a study of cytomegalovirus exposure and HLA in healthy donors. The PCR employed 60 Vbeta primers together with 13 Jbeta primers. The data were produced by immunoSEQ multiplex PCR, yet TCRdb's version contains in-frame clones alone and is incomplete. This table holds 100,000 to 150,000 clones, 75% to 90% found once. Germline assignment: CDR1 SEHNR and CDR2 FQNEAQ (reference sequence). Trimming removed 3 bases from V and 6 bases from J, with 9 bases in between. The CDR3 has 12 amino acids. Sequencing was performed on PBMCs. J is TRBJ2-7 and V is TRBV7-9; D is uncertain. The clonotype originates from a middle-aged woman in good health and CMV-seropositive. The CDR3 is CASSFKTAEQYF. The CDR3 DNA is TGTGCCAGCAGCTTCAAGACTGCCGAGCAGTACTTC.